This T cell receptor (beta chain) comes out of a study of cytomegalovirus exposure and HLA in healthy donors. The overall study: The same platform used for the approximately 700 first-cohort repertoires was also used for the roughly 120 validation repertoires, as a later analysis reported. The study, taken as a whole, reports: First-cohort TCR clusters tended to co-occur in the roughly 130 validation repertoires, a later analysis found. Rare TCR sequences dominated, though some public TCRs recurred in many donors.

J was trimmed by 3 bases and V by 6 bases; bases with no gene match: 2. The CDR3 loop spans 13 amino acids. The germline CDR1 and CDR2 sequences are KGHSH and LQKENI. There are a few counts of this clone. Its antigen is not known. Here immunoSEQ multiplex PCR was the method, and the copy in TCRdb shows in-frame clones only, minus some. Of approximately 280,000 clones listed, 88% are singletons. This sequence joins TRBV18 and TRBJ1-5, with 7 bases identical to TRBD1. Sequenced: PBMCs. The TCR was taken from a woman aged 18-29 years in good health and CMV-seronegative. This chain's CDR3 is CASSQGDNQPQHF. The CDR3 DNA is TGTGCCAGCTCTCAGGGGGACAATCAGCCCCAGCATTTT.